These 30 T cell receptor beta chains were all obtained from the same sample, sequenced in a study of blood T cell repertoires in COVID-19. The repertoire was sequenced with immunoSEQ multiplex PCR; TCRdb's copy has only in-frame clones and lacks some. The data contain about 320,000 clones, 90% of them singletons. The specimen was PBMCs or T cells enriched from blood (not recorded which). These receptors were obtained from a man aged 60 to 75 who had recovered from COVID-19.

Note on this clone: This CDR3 is also generated by other DNA sequences in the sample. The gene calls are TRBV2 and TRBJ2-7; TRBD1 matches 9 bases. V trimming: 6 bases; J trimming: 0 bases; junction bases outside the gene matches: 6. Per the germline V gene, CDR1 is SNHLY and CDR2 is FYNNEI. This CDR3 region has 15 residues. CDR3 sequence (DNA): TGTGCCAGCAGCTTGGACAGGGGCGCCTCCTACGAGCAGTACTTC. Translated, it gives CASSLDRGASYEQYF.

The rearrangement uses TRBV5-1 and TRBJ2-5; 14 nucleotides agree with TRBD2. The V gene end was trimmed by 7 bases and the J gene end by 5 bases; junction bases not matched to a gene: 10. The CDR3 is 16 residues long. Looked up from germline, CDR1 is SGHRS and CDR2 is YFSETQ. DNA of the CDR3: TGCGCCAGCCAAGGACTAGCGGGAGGAGTGGAGGAGACCCAGTACTTC. Protein product: CASQGLAGGVEETQYF.

The rearrangement links TRBV10-3 to TRBJ1-6; 7 nucleotides match TRBD1. In germline, CDR1 is ENHRY, CDR2 SYGVKD. This CDR3 region has 14 residues. With V trimmed by 10 bases and J by 5 bases, 8 bases remained unmatched. This CDR3 is CATRGTADNSPLHF. The CDR3 DNA is TGTGCCACGAGAGGGACAGCAGATAATTCACCCCTCCACTTT.

This chain uses TRBV6-2 or TRBV6-3 with TRBJ1-1; no clear D gene. V lost 2 bases and J lost 2, with 6 bases in between. Germline CDR1 and CDR2: MNHEY and SVGEGT. The CDR3 consists of 13 residues. CDR3 DNA: TGTGCCAGCAGTTACCAGGTTAACACTGAAGCTTTCTTT. Translated, it gives CASSYQVNTEAFF.

A word on this clone: Other DNA sequences in this sample translate to the same CDR3. J is TRBJ2-7 and V is TRBV7-3, with D possibly being TRBD2 (6 bases). The V gene lost 2 bases and the J gene lost 4 bases, with 9 bases spanning the gap. In germline, CDR1 is SGHTA, CDR2 FQGTGA. The CDR3 extends over 13 amino acids. The CDR3 nucleotides read TGTGCCAGCAGCTTAGCCGGGACTTACGAGCAGTACTTC. This codes for CASSLAGTYEQYF. Combining the CDR3 with reference TRBV7-3 and TRBJ2-7 gives the whole variable domain GAGVSQTPSNKVTEKGKYVELRCDPISGHTALYWYRQSLGQGPEFLIYFQGTGAADDSGLPNDRFFAVRPEGSVSTLKIQRTERGDSAVYLCASSLAGTYEQYFGPGTRLTVT.

V is TRBV7-9 and J is TRBJ1-2, with 9 bases lining up with TRBD1. With 4 bases clipped from V and 6 bases from J, the junction kept 6 bases outside the gene matches. CDR1 SEHNR and CDR2 FQNEAQ come from the germline V gene (reference sequence). This CDR3 has 14 amino acids. The CDR3 DNA reads as TGTGCCAGCAGCTATGCCGGGACAGGGCATGGCTACACCTTC. It is translated as CASSYAGTGHGYTF.

The V call is TRBV27, the J call TRBJ2-5; maybe TRBD2 (5 bases). This CDR3 comprises 13 residues. CDR1 is MNHEY and CDR2 is SMNVEV in the germline V gene (reference sequence). V was pared by 3 bases and J by 9 bases, with 14 bases between. The CDR3 loop is CASSFGRGSAQYF. In DNA, the CDR3 is TGTGCCAGCAGTTTCGGACGCGGGTCGGCCCAGTACTTC.

The genes are TRBV10-2 and TRBJ2-3, with TRBD2 matching 7 bases. There are 20 residues in the CDR3. The germline V gene has CDR1 WSHSY and CDR2 SAAADI. V dropped 2 bases and J dropped 0; count of bases not matched to a gene: 17. The CDR3 loop is CASSETFGGSTTHSTDTQYF. The DNA of the CDR3 is TGCGCCAGCAGTGAGACCTTTGGCGGGAGCACCACACATAGCACAGATACGCAGTATTTT.

V is TRBV9 and J is TRBJ2-4; 9 nucleotides agree with TRBD2. CDR3 length equals 14 residues. V lost 2 bases and J lost 4; bases outside the gene matches: 1. CDR1 is SGDLS, CDR2 YYNGEE, per germline. CDR3 DNA: TGTGCCAGCAGCGTTAGCGGGGGAAAAAACATTCAGTACTTC. This gives the protein CASSVSGGKNIQYF.

The rearrangement uses TRBV4-1 and TRBJ2-7, with 8 bases matching TRBD1. This CDR3 region has 15 residues. Trimming took 1 base from V and 3 from J; bases not matched to a gene: 5. CDR1 MGHRA and CDR2 YSYEKL come from the germline V gene. CDR3 protein: CASSQGLDRGYEQYF. The CDR3 DNA sequence: TGCGCCAGCAGCCAAGGCCTCGACAGGGGCTACGAGCAGTACTTC.

CDR3 sequence reads: CASSHLRAPEAFF. In nucleotides, the CDR3 is TGTGCCAGCAGCCACCTGAGGGCACCAGAAGCTTTCTTT. The chain uses TRBV3-1 (or the pseudogene TRBV3-2) and TRBJ1-1, with no clear D. This CDR3 has 13 amino acids. The V end lost 3 bases, the J end lost 8 bases, and 13 bases lay between the germline ends. Germline CDR1 reads LGHDT; CDR2 reads YNNKEL (reference sequence).

This clone has a single count. This chain connects TRBV2 to TRBJ1-2; 10 bases match TRBD1. Losses at the gene ends were 4 bases for V and 8 bases for J; bases not matched to a gene: 10. Germline assignment: CDR1 SNHLY and CDR2 FYNNEI. The CDR3 length is 15 residues. The CDR3 DNA is TGTGCCAGCAGTGCAGAAAGACAGGGGGCTCGAGGCTACACCTTC. It translates to CASSAERQGARGYTF.

The chain links TRBV9 to TRBJ1-2, with unresolved D. The V end was cut by 0 bases, the J end by 3 bases, with 12 bases between. This CDR3 is 15 amino acids long. Germline-derived CDR1 and CDR2 are SGDLS and YYNGEE. CDR3 protein: CASSVDTATYYGYTF. CDR3 in DNA: TGTGCCAGCAGCGTAGACACCGCGACTTACTATGGCTACACCTTC.

V usage is TRBV10-3 and J usage is TRBJ2-3; TRBD2 matches 11 bases. Trimming took 7 bases from V and 0 from J; bases not matched to a gene: 9. CDR1 is ENHRY, CDR2 SYGVKD, per germline. The CDR3 is made up of 17 amino acids. The CDR3 DNA reads TGTGCCATCAAACCCGATACTAGCGGGAGTAGCACAGATACGCAGTATTTT. This encodes CAIKPDTSGSSTDTQYF.

The chain joins TRBV5-5 to TRBJ2-7; possible D gene TRBD2, 5 bases. This CDR3 has 14 residues. Trimming took 6 bases from V and 5 from J, leaving 18 bases between them. Germline V gene data show CDR1 as SGHKS and CDR2 as YYEKEE (reference sequence). The CDR3 reads CASNVREIVHEQYF. The CDR3 coding sequence is TGTGCCAGCAACGTGAGGGAAATCGTCCACGAGCAGTACTTC.

A few counts support this clone. The chain has TRBV6-5 and TRBJ1-6, with 8 positions matching TRBD1. The CDR3 sequence is 15 residues long. V was clipped by 2 bases and J by 7 bases; unmatched bases: 4. Germline CDR1 is MNHEY and CDR2 is SVGAGI. The CDR3 here is CASSYGQGWNSPLHF. The CDR3 DNA follows: TGTGCCAGCAGTTACGGACAGGGTTGGAATTCACCCCTCCACTTT.

This chain's CDR3 is CSVLTGSNSNQPQHF. The CDR3 bases are TGCAGCGTCCTTACAGGGAGTAATAGCAATCAGCCCCAGCATTTT. The rearrangement uses TRBV29-1 and TRBJ1-5, with a tentative D call TRBD1 (6 bases). The CDR3 is made up of 15 amino acids. Germline V gene data show CDR1 as SQVTM and CDR2 as ANQGSEA. V shed 6 bases and J shed 0 bases, with 15 bases lying between them.

This chain links TRBV7-2 with TRBJ2-1; D is unclear. This CDR3 has 13 residues. The ends were cut back, 3 bases at V and 3 bases at J, with 6 bases in the middle. The germline gives CDR1 SGHTA, CDR2 FQGNSA. Written as DNA, the CDR3 is TGTGCCAGCAGCTTCTACCTCTACAATGAGCAGTTCTTC. This encodes CASSFYLYNEQFF.

V is TRBV7-8 and J is TRBJ2-7; 10 positions match TRBD2. CDR3 length: 14 amino acids. Germline V CDR1 and CDR2: SGHVS, FQNEAQ. Trimming took 6 bases from V and 4 from J; bases not matched to a gene: 6. CDR3 bases: TGTGCCAGCAGTTTTAGCGGGGGGTCGTACGAGCAGTACTTC. Translating gives CASSFSGGSYEQYF. Full variable domain (outside the CDR3, taken from reference TRBV7-8 and TRBJ2-7): GAGVSQSPRYKVAKRGQDVALRCDPISGHVSLFWYQQALGQGPEFLTYFQNEAQLDKSGLPSDRFFAERPEGSVSTLKIQRTQQEDSAVYLCASSFSGGSYEQYFGPGTRLTVT.

V usage is TRBV5-5 and J usage is TRBJ2-7, with 7 positions matching TRBD1. The CDR3 sequence is 12 residues long. Germline CDR1 reads SGHKS; CDR2 reads YYEKEE (reference sequence). V was clipped by 4 bases and J by 4 bases; unmatched bases: 2. CDR3: CASSLTGYEQYF. The CDR3 DNA sequence: TGTGCCAGCAGCCTGACAGGGTACGAGCAGTACTTC.

The chain combines TRBV12-5 with TRBJ1-1; D remains unclear. With 3 bases removed from V and 8 bases from J, the gap between germline ends came to 10 bases. CDR1 and CDR2 from the germline V gene are LGHNT and FRNRAP. This CDR3 has 12 amino acids. CDR3 in amino acids: CASGFLYNEAFF. CDR3 nucleotide sequence: TGTGCTAGTGGTTTTCTCTATAACGAAGCTTTCTTT.

The genes are TRBV5-5 and TRBJ2-5; 8 nucleotides align to TRBD2. This CDR3 has 17 amino acids. In germline, CDR1 is SGHKS, CDR2 YYEKEE (reference sequence). Trimming cost V 4 bases and J 0 bases; bases outside gene matches: 11. CDR3 residues: CASSRLPQRGYQETQYF. Written as DNA, the CDR3 is TGTGCCAGCAGCAGACTGCCTCAGCGGGGGTACCAAGAGACCCAGTACTTC.

The rearrangement joins TRBV28 to TRBJ2-2; D unresolved. CDR1 is MDHEN and CDR2 is SYDVKM in the germline V gene. The CDR3 has 12 amino acids. The germline V and J ends were trimmed by 7 bases and 0 bases, with 3 bases remaining between them. CDR3 residues: CASTSNTGELFF. For the CDR3, the DNA is TGTGCCAGCACCTCGAACACCGGGGAGCTGTTTTTT.

The chain joins TRBV7-9 to TRBJ2-3, with 8 bases matching TRBD2. Trimming took 1 base from V and 2 from J; bases not matched to a gene: 14. Germline assignment: CDR1 SEHNR and CDR2 FQNEAQ (reference sequence). The CDR3 has 19 amino acids. The CDR3 sequence: CASSLGAGVAGRVTDTQYF. In nucleotides, the CDR3 is TGTGCCAGCAGCTTAGGCGCCGGGGTAGCGGGAAGGGTCACAGATACGCAGTATTTT.

The chain couples TRBV7-8 to TRBJ1-1, with D possibly matching TRBD1 (5 bases). This CDR3 spans 14 amino acids. V was trimmed by 2 bases and J by 3 bases, leaving 10 bases between them. Germline values: CDR1 SGHVS, CDR2 FQNEAQ. CDR3 DNA sequence: TGTGCCAGCAGCTTACTGGGCAGGGACACTGAAGCTTTCTTT. As protein: CASSLLGRDTEAFF.

This clone was seen once. This chain uses TRBV14 with TRBJ2-1; 11 bases fit TRBD2. The germline V gene has CDR1 SGHDN and CDR2 FVKESK. V lost 2 bases, J lost 3 bases, and 3 bases stayed unmatched. The CDR3 runs 16 residues. CDR3 bases: TGTGCCAGCAGCCAACGTCTAGCGGGGGGCTACAATGAGCAGTTCTTC. This translates into CASSQRLAGGYNEQFF.

A note on this clone: Other DNA sequences in this sample translate to the same CDR3. The V gene is TRBV6-6, the J gene TRBJ1-2; TRBD1 might be the D (6 bases). Trimming stripped 5 bases from V and 4 bases from J, with 11 bases between. The CDR3 consists of 13 residues. In germline, CDR1 is MNHNY, CDR2 SVGAGI (reference sequence). The CDR3: CASSSTGTYGYTF. CDR3 nucleotide sequence: TGTGCCAGCAGTAGTACAGGGACCTATGGCTACACCTTC.

The chain couples TRBV15 to TRBJ1-1; possible D gene TRBD1, 5 bases. CDR3 length: 14 amino acids. V dropped 1 base and J dropped 3 bases, with 9 bases sitting between them. Germline V gene sequence: CDR1 LNHNV, CDR2 YYDKDF (reference sequence). In DNA form, the CDR3 reads TGTGCCACCAGCAGAGGAGGGACTTACACTGAAGCTTTCTTT. Protein product: CATSRGGTYTEAFF.

V usage is TRBV18 and J usage is TRBJ1-1; no firm D call. Germline V gives CDR1 KGHSH, CDR2 LQKENI. This CDR3 region has 13 residues. The V end was cut by 5 bases, the J end by 5 bases, with 12 bases between. This chain's CDR3 is CASSKNAGTEAFF. The CDR3 nucleotides read TGTGCCAGCTCAAAAAATGCGGGGACTGAAGCTTTCTTT.

This chain connects TRBV27 to TRBJ2-7; no definite D call. Trimming pared 0 bases from V and 3 bases from J, leaving 6 bases between. CDR3 length: 13 residues. Germline V gives CDR1 MNHEY, CDR2 SMNVEV (reference sequence). The CDR3 sequence is CASSLSAHYEQYF. The CDR3 nucleotides read TGTGCCAGCAGTTTATCGGCCCACTACGAGCAGTACTTC.